The subject of this entry is one T cell receptor beta chain. It has no known antigen specificity. Base qualities are not provided; no much larger clone lies one nucleotide away. The donors were roughly 40 Caucasian individuals from Russia, aged roughly 6 to 90 years, who were systemically healthy. Each donor gave around 9 milliliters of peripheral blood, collected into EDTA-treated Vacutainer tubes. Ficoll-Paque density-gradient centrifugation was used to isolate PBMCs, with at least 7 million per sample. Total RNA, at least 6 micrograms per sample, was extracted from PBMCs with Trizol reagent. For every donor, an aliquot of PBMCs went through flow cytometry to measure the percentages of naive CD45RAhigh/CD27high T cells. The entry originates in a study of blood T cells in healthy people across ages (dated by TCRdb to between 2014 and 2017). Turning to the overall study: Template switching captured roughly one uniquely barcoded TCR beta cDNA molecule per two T cells in model experiments. Using deep sequencing normalized with unique cDNA molecular identifiers, the study measured how TCR beta repertoire diversity changes with age. Four age groups were formed from the donors: young (average roughly 16 years), middle-aged (around 37), aged (62) and long-lived (82). To avoid experimental bias, donors of different ages were randomly spread across the sequencing lanes. The study analyzed two additional independent replicas of 1 million unique cDNA reads from the same blood draw for two donors, one aged 18 to 30 and one aged 80 or older.

For CDR1 and CDR2, the germline V gene lists SGDLS and YYNGEE. The CDR3 holds 15 amino acids from the cysteine to the phenylalanine. The DNA shown is the 45-base CDR3, in frame from base 1. The V end loses 4 bases and the J end loses 0 bases, and a stretch of 11 bases separates them. The library was obtained by 5' RACE. Sequenced on an Illumina HiSeq 2500. A second PCR of 7 to 11 cycles was performed with a sample-barcoded 5' primer and a J-beta primer mix. A unique molecular identifier was introduced onto each TCR beta cDNA molecule by a template-switch 5' adaptor carrying 12 random nucleotides. Each sample yielded at least 2.5 million CDR3-containing paired-end reads. First-strand cDNA was synthesized from all RNA with the Mint cDNA synthesis kit, primed by a TRBC-specific oligonucleotide. After uracil-DNA glycosylase treatment, a first 18-cycle PCR used universal primers M1SS and BC2_uni_R on all cDNA. On the study's bioinformatics: Normalization of each sample was performed by random selection of 1 million high-quality reads, each carrying a distinct molecular identifier. Reads with shared molecular identifiers were discarded instead of being binned into consensus sequences. MiTCR, with a Q25 quality threshold and the strictest error-elimination algorithm, was used for CDR3 identification, clonotype clustering and error correction. Lower-bound total TCR beta diversity was estimated with a nonparametric unseen species model using Euler transformation. Starting from the raw public reads, TCRdb applied fastp trimming at Q25, assembled clones with MiXCR and retained in-frame beta chains. Every entry covers one CDR3 protein and lists the most common genes and DNA from its rows. The V and J calls and clone size come from TCRdb's table, not from the authors' own analysis. In all, the sample holds about 1 million distinct CDR3 sequences, and less than 50% of those were seen once. The top ten clonotypes cover 18% of the sample.

What the work shows at the level of the full study, not this receptor alone: Estimates of total diversity based on one million sequenced T cells were regarded as lower bounds and as underestimates. The percentage of naive T cells measured by flow cytometry correlated strongly with observed TCR beta diversity. The long-lived group showed more naive CD4+ T cells, fewer expanded clones and increased TCR diversity than the aged group, suggesting age selection. Conclusive comparison of naive and antigen-experienced compartments was prevented by the profiling of bulk unsorted PBMCs. The CMV infection status of donors was not known, potentially confounding age-related changes in expanded clonotypes. As age increased, observed TCR beta diversity per million T cells dropped in a roughly linear way, and a significant reduction was already evident by age roughly 40.

The source of this sequence is a woman aged 55 to 70 in good health. Sequenced sample: blood. The rearrangement combines TRBV9 with TRBJ2-1; the D region possibly corresponds to TRBD1 (5 bases align). CDR3 protein: CASSTQGNSYNEQFF. The sequenced DNA: TGTGCCAGCAGCACGCAGGGAAACTCCTACAATGAGCAGTTCTTC.